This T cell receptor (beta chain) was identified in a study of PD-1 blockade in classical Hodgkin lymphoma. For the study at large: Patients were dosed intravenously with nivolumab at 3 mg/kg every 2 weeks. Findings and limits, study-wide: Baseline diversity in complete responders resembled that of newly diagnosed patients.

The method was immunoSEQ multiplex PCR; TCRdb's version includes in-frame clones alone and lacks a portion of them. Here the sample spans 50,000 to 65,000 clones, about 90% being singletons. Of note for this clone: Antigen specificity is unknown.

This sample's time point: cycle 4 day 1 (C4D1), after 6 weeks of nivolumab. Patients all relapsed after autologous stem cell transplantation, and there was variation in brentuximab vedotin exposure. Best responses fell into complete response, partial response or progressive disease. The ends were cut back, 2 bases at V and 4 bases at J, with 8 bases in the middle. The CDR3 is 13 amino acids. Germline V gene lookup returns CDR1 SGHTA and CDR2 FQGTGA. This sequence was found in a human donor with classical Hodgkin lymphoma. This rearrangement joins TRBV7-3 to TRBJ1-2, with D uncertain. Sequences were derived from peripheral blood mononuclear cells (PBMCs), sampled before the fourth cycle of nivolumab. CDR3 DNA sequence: TGTGCCAGCAGCTTAGGGCAGTCCTATGGCTACACCTTC. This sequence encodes CASSLGQSYGYTF. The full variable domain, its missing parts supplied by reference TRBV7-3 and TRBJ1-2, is GAGVSQTPSNKVTEKGKYVELRCDPISGHTALYWYRQSLGQGPEFLIYFQGTGAADDSGLPNDRFFAVRPEGSVSTLKIQRTERGDSAVYLCASSLGQSYGYTFGSGTRLTVV.